The 25 T cell receptor beta chains below all came from one sample that was sequenced in a study of CD8 T cells in ankylosing spondylitis. MiXCR, applied by TCRdb to the 5' RACE reads, yields one record per CDR3 protein. The top ten clones hold under 1.2% of a sample with approximately 440,000 distinct CDR3 sequences, roughly 18% of them seen once. Their antigens remain unidentified. The study's findings and limits: A motif in TCR beta, a set of roughly eight highly homologous variants, appeared characteristic of ankylosing spondylitis blood.

The sample taken for sequencing was blood, either unsorted or a sorted T cell fraction (not recorded which). The origin of the receptors is a male donor with ankylosing spondylitis.

The chain recombines TRBV7-9 with TRBJ2-3; a possible D gene is TRBD1 (6 bases). The CDR3 totals 13 residues. Trimming cost V 6 bases and J 9 bases, with 16 bases left between them. Germline values: CDR1 SEHNR, CDR2 FQNEAQ (reference sequence). CDR3 in DNA: TGTGCCAGCAGGAGGGACAATGGGGGCACGCAGTATTTT. It specifies CASRRDNGGTQYF.

Only a few counts were recorded for this clonotype. The chain uses TRBV11-3 and TRBJ2-1; D may correspond to TRBD1 or TRBD2 (5 bases each). CDR1 is SGHNT, CDR2 YENEEA, per germline. This CDR3 spans 15 amino acids. V was clipped by 0 bases and J by 7 bases, with 13 bases between them. The CDR3 region is CASSLELEGKNEQFF. The CDR3 nucleotides are TGTGCCAGCAGCTTAGAACTAGAGGGGAAGAATGAGCAGTTCTTC.

This clonotype was counted many times. This chain connects TRBV5-1 to TRBJ1-1, with D possibly being TRBD1 (6 bases). V was pared by 5 bases and J by 4 bases, with 15 bases between. Looked up from germline, CDR1 is SGHRS and CDR2 is YFSETQ. The CDR3 spans 14 residues. The CDR3 reads CASRVRTASTEAFF. DNA of the CDR3: TGCGCCAGCAGGGTACGGACAGCCTCCACTGAAGCTTTCTTT.

This clonotype has at least ten counts. The chain has TRBV5-1 and TRBJ1-1; D may be TRBD1 (5 bases). The CDR3 loop spans 14 amino acids. V dropped 4 bases and J dropped 6 bases, with 16 bases sitting between them. Germline V CDR1 and CDR2: SGHRS, YFSETQ. The DNA of the CDR3 is TGCGCCAGCAGCCGTGGAGGGGTTCCGGCTGAAGCTTTCTTT. As protein: CASSRGGVPAEAFF. Full variable domain (rest looked up from reference TRBV5-1 and TRBJ1-1): KAGVTQTPRYLIKTRGQQVTLSCSPISGHRSVSWYQQTPGQGLQFLFEYFSETQRNKGNFPGRFSGRQFSNSRSEMNVSTLELGDSALYLCASSRGGVPAEAFFGQGTRLTVV.

The DNA of the CDR3 is TGCAGTGCTAGAGATCTACCAGGGGTCGTCACTGAAGCTTTCTTT. This encodes CSARDLPGVVTEAFF. The chain has TRBV20-1 and TRBJ1-1, with D possibly being TRBD1 (6 bases). V lost 0 bases and J 4 bases, leaving 15 bases between the germline ends. The germline V gene encodes CDR1 DFQATT and CDR2 SNEGSKA (reference sequence). This CDR3 comprises 15 residues.

The CDR3 protein is CASSLKQDNYGYTF. DNA for the CDR3: TGTGCCAGCAGCCTAAAACAGGATAACTATGGCTACACCTTC. The rearrangement joins TRBV7-9 to TRBJ1-2, with D perhaps TRBD1 (5 bases). Germline V gene lookup returns CDR1 SEHNR and CDR2 FQNEAQ (reference sequence). Trimming removed 5 bases at V and 1 base at J, with 11 bases between. The CDR3 sequence is 14 residues long. The full variable domain, completed using reference TRBV7-9 and TRBJ1-2, is DTGVSQNPRHKITKRGQNVTFRCDPISEHNRLYWYRQTLGQGPEFLTYFQNEAQLEKSRLLSDRFSAERPKGSFSTLEIQRTEQGDSAMYLCASSLKQDNYGYTFGSGTRLTVV.

This clonotype showed up just a few times. The chain combines TRBV7-8 with TRBJ2-7; D remains unclear. CDR1 is SGHVS and CDR2 is FQNEAQ in the germline V gene. The CDR3 is 16 amino acids. V lost 8 bases and J 6 bases, leaving 26 bases between the germline ends. The CDR3 region is CASGTPDTPRAFEQYF. The CDR3 bases are TGTGCCAGCGGAACCCCCGACACCCCAAGAGCGTTCGAGCAGTACTTC.

There are many counts of this clonotype. V and J are TRBV4-2 and TRBJ2-4, with TRBD2 identical over 7 bases. Germline V gene data show CDR1 as LGHNA and CDR2 as YNFKEQ. This CDR3 is built from 17 residues. V trimming: 0 bases; J trimming: 0 bases; junction bases outside the gene matches: 5. CDR3: CASSQEGGGVAKNIQYF. DNA of the CDR3: TGTGCCAGCAGCCAAGAAGGCGGGGGAGTAGCCAAAAACATTCAGTACTTC.

The chain couples TRBV6-2 or TRBV6-3 to TRBJ1-2, with 10 bases fitting TRBD1. The junction had 9 bases not matched to a gene; V was cut back by 4 bases and J by 4 bases. Germline values: CDR1 MNHEY, CDR2 SVGEGT. This CDR3 has 16 amino acids. CDR3 sequence reads: CASSFTGTGATYGYTF. For the CDR3, the DNA is TGTGCCAGCAGTTTCACCGGGACAGGGGCAACCTATGGCTACACCTTC.

This clonotype occurred a few times. The genes are TRBV10-3 and TRBJ1-2; 7 bases agree with TRBD1. This CDR3 spans 14 amino acids. Per germline, CDR1 ENHRY and CDR2 SYGVKD. With 2 bases clipped from V and 4 bases from J, the junction kept 4 bases outside the gene matches. The CDR3 reads CAISENRGSYGYTF. The CDR3 coding sequence is TGTGCCATCAGTGAGAACAGGGGTAGCTATGGCTACACCTTC.

This clonotype was counted between two and nine times. The V and J genes are TRBV7-2 and TRBJ2-7, with TRBD2 identical over 13 bases. This CDR3 is built from 14 residues. Germline V gene data show CDR1 as SGHTA and CDR2 as FQGNSA. With V trimmed by 4 bases and J by 6 bases, 3 bases remained unmatched. The CDR3 spells CASSSGTSGIEQYF. In DNA form, the CDR3 reads TGTGCCAGCAGCTCCGGGACTAGCGGGATCGAGCAGTACTTC.

The chain carries TRBV9 and TRBJ1-2; the D is unclear. The CDR3 contains 13 residues. Looked up from germline, CDR1 is SGDLS and CDR2 is YYNGEE. The V gene lost 2 bases and the J gene lost 8 bases, with 13 bases spanning the gap. The CDR3 loop reads CASSVEGTGGYTF. In DNA form, the CDR3 reads TGTGCCAGCAGCGTTGAGGGAACGGGGGGCTACACCTTC. Supplemented by reference TRBV9 and TRBJ1-2, the full variable domain reads DSGVTQTPKHLITATGQRVTLRCSPRSGDLSVYWYQQSLDQGLQFLIQYYNGEERAKGNILERFSAQQFPDLHSELNLSSLELGDSALYFCASSVEGTGGYTFGSGTRLTVV.

The V gene is TRBV5-1, the J gene TRBJ2-3, with 8 nucleotides matching TRBD2. The V gene's germline CDR1 is SGHRS and CDR2 YFSETQ. The CDR3 spans 17 residues. Trimming removed 4 bases from V and 4 bases from J; junction bases left unmatched: 14. The CDR3, as DNA: TGCGCCAGCAGCACCCGTGGGGGCGGGGGGTCCTCAGATACGCAGTATTTT. As protein: CASSTRGGGGSSDTQYF.

CDR3 coding DNA: TGTGCCAGCAGTAAGCGGGGCTACTACGAGCAGTACTTC. Translation gives CASSKRGYYEQYF. This chain connects TRBV3-1 to TRBJ2-7; TRBD2 agrees at 7 bases. CDR1 is LGHDT, CDR2 YNNKEL, per germline (reference sequence). The CDR3 extends over 13 amino acids. Unmatched junction bases numbered 5, after V lost 6 bases and J lost 3 bases.

The chain has TRBV25-1 and TRBJ1-2, with TRBD1 matching over 7 bases. The ends lost 5 bases at V and 4 bases at J; junction bases unmatched: 10. CDR1 MGHDK and CDR2 SYGVNS come from the germline V gene. CDR3 length: 15 residues. CDR3 loop: CASSRPGQNLYGYTF. DNA for the CDR3: TGTGCCAGCAGTCGGCCGGGACAGAACCTCTATGGCTACACCTTC.

In this sample, this clonotype turned up once. The V call is TRBV7-9, the J call TRBJ2-3, with D uncertain. The V gene's germline CDR1 is SEHNR and CDR2 FQNEAQ (reference sequence). This CDR3 is 14 amino acids long. Deletions cut 3 bases from V and 1 base from J, with 8 bases between. The CDR3 DNA is TGTGCCAGCAGCTTTCGGTGGGGCACAGATACGCAGTATTTT. It yields the protein CASSFRWGTDTQYF.

This clonotype was found a few times. The CDR3 DNA reads TGTGCCAGCAGCCTAAGGACAGGTCCCTACAATGAGCAGTTCTTC. Translated: CASSLRTGPYNEQFF. The V call is TRBV7-2, the J call TRBJ2-1; 7 bases fit TRBD1. Germline V gene data show CDR1 as SGHTA and CDR2 as FQGNSA. The CDR3 runs 15 residues. V lost 5 bases to trimming and J lost 2 bases; unmatched junction nucleotides: 6.

V is TRBV12-3 or TRBV12-4 and J is TRBJ2-7; 12 bases are shared with TRBD2. The V gene end was trimmed by 1 base and the J gene end by 5 bases; junction bases not matched to a gene: 9. The CDR3 spans 17 residues. The CDR3 here is CASSLGALAGGRDEQYF. The CDR3 coding sequence is TGTGCCAGCAGTTTAGGGGCTCTAGCGGGGGGGAGGGACGAGCAGTACTTC.

This clonotype has more than one count but fewer than ten. V gene TRBV11-2 combines with J gene TRBJ2-1, with a tentative D call TRBD2 (6 bases). Trimming took off 2 bases at V and 4 bases at J, with 15 bases between the two ends. The CDR3 length is 16 residues. Looked up from germline, CDR1 is SGHAT and CDR2 is FQNNGV. The CDR3 protein is CASSLHPGDQYNEQFF. The CDR3, as DNA: TGTGCCAGCAGCTTACACCCGGGGGATCAGTACAATGAGCAGTTCTTC.

V is TRBV7-9 and J is TRBJ1-5, with a possible D match to TRBD1 (6 bases). V lost 1 base to trimming and J lost 2 bases, with 15 bases between them. Germline V gives CDR1 SEHNR, CDR2 FQNEAQ (reference sequence). The CDR3 contains 17 residues. CDR3 nucleotides: TGTGCCAGCAGCTTAGTGAAGGGGGGTGAGGGCAATCAGCCCCAGCATTTT. Translated, it gives CASSLVKGGEGNQPQHF.

This clonotype was detected many times. This sequence joins TRBV12-3 or TRBV12-4 and TRBJ1-5; perhaps TRBD1 as D (5 bases). Deletions cut 2 bases from V and 6 bases from J, with 8 bases between. This CDR3 contains 13 residues. The CDR3 region is CASSLNGAQPQHF. The CDR3 coding sequence is TGTGCCAGCAGTTTAAATGGGGCTCAGCCCCAGCATTTT.

This clonotype was detected many times. The V gene is TRBV29-1, the J gene TRBJ1-4; 9 nucleotides line up with TRBD1. The CDR3 spans 12 residues. CDR1 and CDR2 from the germline V gene are SQVTM and ANQGSEA. J was trimmed by 14 bases and V by 3 bases; bases with no gene match: 7. CDR3 nucleotides: TGCAGCGTTGACTCCGGGACAGGGAGGCTGTTTTTT. Translation: CSVDSGTGRLFF.

This rearrangement joins TRBV10-3 to TRBJ2-2; 8 nucleotides agree with TRBD1. J lost 1 base, V lost 9 bases, and 4 bases had no gene match. CDR1 is ENHRY, CDR2 SYGVKD, per germline. The CDR3 is made up of 14 amino acids. CDR3 nucleotides: TGTGCCATTTCCGGGACAGGGAACACCGGGGAGCTGTTTTTT. Its translation is CAISGTGNTGELFF.

This clonotype was counted ten times or more. J is TRBJ1-2 and V is TRBV3-1; no clear D gene. The CDR3 sequence is 13 residues long. Between the trimmed V and J ends, which lost 5 bases and 5 bases, there was a span of 12 bases. CDR1 is LGHDT, CDR2 YNNKEL, per germline (reference sequence). CDR3: CASSYGSSYGYTF. CDR3 nucleotide sequence: TGTGCCAGCAGCTACGGGAGTTCGTATGGCTACACCTTC.

The chain links TRBV7-2 to TRBJ2-2; TRBD1 matches at 9 bases. With V trimmed by 5 bases and J by 4 bases, 8 bases remained unmatched. Germline assignment: CDR1 SGHTA and CDR2 FQGNSA. The CDR3 is 16 residues long. In DNA, the CDR3 is TGTGCCAGCAGCCGCTCCCCGGGACAGGGCACCGGGGAGCTGTTTTTT. Protein sequence: CASSRSPGQGTGELFF.